This section outlines one T cell receptor (beta chain) sequence together with its context. Its target is unknown. Time point specified: week 47, end of study. Doses consisted of 300 ug of mutant IDH1 20-mer peptide each, paired with topical imiquimod. Clones were sequenced by immunoSEQ multiplex PCR, and TCRdb holds only the in-frame ones, with some missing. The sample comprises tens of thousands of clones, 75% to 90% of which are singletons, and roughly 3.2% rests with the top ten. The source of the sample is a study of a mutant IDH1 vaccine in newly diagnosed glioma. V lost 4 bases and J 3 bases, leaving 10 bases between the germline ends. This CDR3 is built from 13 residues. Germline CDR1 is MNHEY and CDR2 is SVGAGI.

Here the sequenced sample was PBMCs, taken from a glioma patient whose treatment included an IDH1 peptide vaccine. The sequence was collected from a woman in her 50s with glioma. The chain has TRBV6-5 and TRBJ2-7; D call uncertain. DNA of the CDR3: TGTGCCAGCAGTTCCGGGTCCCACTACGAGCAGTACTTC. Protein sequence: CASSSGSHYEQYF.